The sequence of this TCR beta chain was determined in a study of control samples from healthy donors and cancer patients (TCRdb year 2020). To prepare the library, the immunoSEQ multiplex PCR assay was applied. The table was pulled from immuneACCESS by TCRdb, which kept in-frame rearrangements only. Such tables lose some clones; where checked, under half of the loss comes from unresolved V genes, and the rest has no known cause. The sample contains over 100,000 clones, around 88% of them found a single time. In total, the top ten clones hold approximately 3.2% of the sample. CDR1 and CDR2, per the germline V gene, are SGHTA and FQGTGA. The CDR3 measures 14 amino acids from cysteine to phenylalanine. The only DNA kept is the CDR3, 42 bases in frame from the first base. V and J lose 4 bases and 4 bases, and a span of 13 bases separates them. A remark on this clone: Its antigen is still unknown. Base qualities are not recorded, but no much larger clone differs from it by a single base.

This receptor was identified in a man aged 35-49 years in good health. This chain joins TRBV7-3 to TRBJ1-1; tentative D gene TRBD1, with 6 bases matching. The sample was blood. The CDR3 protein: CASSSGQPSTEAFF. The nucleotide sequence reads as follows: TGTGCCAGCAGCTCCGGACAGCCATCCACTGAAGCTTTCTTT. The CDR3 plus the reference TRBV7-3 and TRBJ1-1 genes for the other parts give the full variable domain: GAGVSQTPSNKVTEKGKYVELRCDPISGHTALYWYRQSLGQGPEFLIYFQGTGAADDSGLPNDRFFAVRPEGSVSTLKIQRTERGDSAVYLCASSSGQPSTEAFFGQGTRLTVV.